This entry is about one TCR beta chain. Antigen unknown. Sequencing used immunoSEQ multiplex PCR; TCRdb keeps in-frame clones, though not all of them. The sample records 90,000 to 100,000 clones, approximately 85% being singletons. The CDR3 is 14 amino acids. Trimming took off 4 bases at V and 2 bases at J, with 12 bases between the two ends. Per germline, CDR1 KGHSH and CDR2 LQKENI. This sample is drawn from a study of OX40 agonist ivuxolimab in advanced cancers. Study results and caveats: CD8+ T cells averaged more expanded clones than CD4+.

The J gene is TRBJ2-7, the V gene TRBV18; possibly TRBD1 or TRBD2 for D (5 bases each). This specimen consisted of CD4+ or CD8+ T cells sorted from blood, obtained in a trial of the OX40 agonist ivuxolimab. The sequence was collected from an adult with an advanced solid tumor such as melanoma, head and neck, liver or kidney cancer. The chain's CDR3 is CASSLPGSTYEQYF. For the CDR3, the DNA is TGTGCCAGCTCACTTCCAGGGAGTACCTACGAGCAGTACTTC.